A single sample is the source of the 7 T cell receptor beta chains below, sequenced in a study of blood T cell repertoires in COVID-19. The assay was immunoSEQ multiplex PCR, and TCRdb's table has in-frame clones only and misses some. Among approximately 350,000 clones listed, 87% were seen once. Source material: peripheral blood. All receptors derive from a woman between 45 and 60 years old with COVID-19, enrolled during active disease.

The V call is TRBV30, the J call TRBJ2-7, with TRBD1 matching 7 bases. Germline V lookup: CDR1 GTSNPN, CDR2 SVGIG (reference sequence). Trimming removed 5 bases from V and 2 bases from J; junction bases left unmatched: 3. The CDR3 spans 12 residues. The CDR3 loop reads CAWGDSTYEQYF. In DNA, the CDR3 is TGTGCCTGGGGGGACAGTACCTACGAGCAGTACTTC.

This rearrangement joins TRBV19 to TRBJ1-4; 7 bases align to TRBD1. Trimming removed 2 bases from V and 7 bases from J; junction bases left unmatched: 4. The CDR3 runs 14 residues. In germline, CDR1 is LNHDA, CDR2 SQIVND (reference sequence). As DNA, the CDR3 is TGTGCCAGTAGTATATCCAGGGGGATTGAAAAACTGTTTTTT. Its protein product is CASSISRGIEKLFF.

The chain links TRBV7-8 to TRBJ2-7; 10 bases are a match to TRBD1. This CDR3 is 15 amino acids long. V dropped 0 bases and J dropped 3; count of bases not matched to a gene: 2. The germline V gene encodes CDR1 SGHVS and CDR2 FQNEAQ. The chain's CDR3 is CASSLAGTGVYEQYF. In DNA, the CDR3 is TGTGCCAGCAGCTTAGCCGGGACAGGGGTCTACGAGCAGTACTTC.

The rearrangement links TRBV19 to TRBJ2-1, with 10 bases aligning to TRBD1. The J segment lost 7 bases and the V segment lost 3 bases, leaving 6 bases of the junction unmatched. This CDR3 is built from 15 residues. The V gene's germline CDR1 is LNHDA and CDR2 SQIVND (reference sequence). DNA for the CDR3: TGTGCCAGTAGTATTTGGGACAGGGGCTTAAATGAGCAGTTCTTC. Encoded protein: CASSIWDRGLNEQFF.

This rearrangement joins TRBV18 to TRBJ2-5; 7 bases fit TRBD1. The CDR3 loop spans 15 amino acids. Germline values: CDR1 KGHSH, CDR2 LQKENI. Trimming at V came to 4 bases and at J to 4 bases, leaving 9 bases not matched to a gene. The CDR3 region is CASSLQTGSRETQYF. The CDR3 bases are TGTGCCAGCTCACTCCAGACAGGGTCACGAGAGACCCAGTACTTC.

This clone appeared a few times. This chain uses TRBV7-2 with TRBJ1-2, with D possibly matching TRBD1 (6 bases). The CDR3 sequence is 14 residues long. Germline CDR1 is SGHTA and CDR2 is FQGNSA. Trimming stripped 1 base from V and 8 bases from J, with 14 bases between. The DNA of the CDR3 is TGTGCCAGCAGCTTAGTGGCAGGGGATGGGGGCTACACCTTC. Protein: CASSLVAGDGGYTF.

In DNA, the CDR3 is TGTGCCAGCAGCCGCTCGGACCAGGGCTACGAGCAGTACTTC. It is translated as CASSRSDQGYEQYF. The chain links TRBV3-1 (or the pseudogene TRBV3-2) to TRBJ2-7, with D possibly TRBD1 on 5 matching bases. The CDR3 covers 14 residues. In germline, CDR1 is LGHDT, CDR2 YNNKEL (reference sequence). Between the trimmed V and J ends, which lost 4 bases and 3 bases, there was a span of 13 bases.